One and the same sample provided the 14 T cell receptor beta chains below, sequenced in a study of blood T cell repertoires in COVID-19. TCRdb keeps only in-frame clones here, not all; method: immunoSEQ multiplex PCR. The sample comprises 200,000 to 300,000 clones, approximately 86% of which are singletons, and more than 5% rests with the top ten. The sequencing sample was made of peripheral blood. The source of these receptors is a human donor in a cohort sampled during active COVID-19.

This sequence joins TRBV15 and TRBJ2-3, with D maybe TRBD2 (6 bases). CDR1 is LNHNV and CDR2 is YYDKDF in the germline V gene (reference sequence). The CDR3 contains 15 residues. Trimming pared 3 bases from V and 1 base from J, leaving 11 bases between. The CDR3 DNA follows: TGTGCCACCAGCAGGTACGGGAGCGGCACAGATACGCAGTATTTT. It encodes CATSRYGSGTDTQYF. Looking up the rest from reference TRBV15 and TRBJ2-3 gives the full variable domain: DAMVIQNPRYQVTQFGKPVTLSCSQTLNHNVMYWYQQKSSQAPKLLFHYYDKDFNNEADTPDNFQSRRPNTSFCFLDIRSPGLGDTAMYLCATSRYGSGTDTQYFGPGTRLTVL.

The chain carries TRBV6-1 and TRBJ1-1, with D perhaps matching TRBD1 (5 bases). Germline loops: CDR1 MNHNS, CDR2 SASEGT. CDR3 length: 14 amino acids. V was clipped by 0 bases and J by 5 bases, with 10 bases between them. CDR3 in amino acids: CASSEAGGGTEAFF. In nucleotides, the CDR3 is TGTGCCAGCAGTGAAGCGGGGGGAGGAACTGAAGCTTTCTTT.

This clone has more than one count but fewer than ten. The chain recombines TRBV11-2 with TRBJ1-3; possible D gene TRBD1, 5 bases. CDR3 length: 16 residues. Germline V gene sequence: CDR1 SGHAT, CDR2 FQNNGV. The V gene lost 4 bases and the J gene lost 0 bases, with 13 bases spanning the gap. The CDR3, as DNA: TGTGCCAGCAGCTCACTAAGGGGTAACTCTGGAAACACCATATATTTT. This translates into CASSSLRGNSGNTIYF.

This chain links TRBV5-6 with TRBJ1-6; the D is unclear. Trimming removed 2 bases at V and 11 bases at J, with 11 bases between. The CDR3 has 13 residues. The germline V gene encodes CDR1 SGHDT and CDR2 YYEEEE. Here the CDR3 reads CASSFGEATPLHF. The CDR3 DNA follows: TGTGCCAGCAGCTTCGGGGAGGCCACACCCCTCCACTTT.

Comments on this clone: The sample holds other DNA sequences that translate to the same CDR3. The J gene is TRBJ2-2, the V gene TRBV5-1; no firm D call. V lost 3 bases and J lost 3, with 6 bases in between. There are 13 residues in the CDR3. CDR1 is SGHRS, CDR2 YFSETQ, per germline. The chain's CDR3 is CASSSGYTGELFF. CDR3 coding DNA: TGCGCCAGCAGCTCAGGATACACCGGGGAGCTGTTTTTT.

The genes are TRBV2 and TRBJ1-4; D is unresolved. V lost 7 bases and J lost 7, with 13 bases in between. Germline assignment: CDR1 SNHLY and CDR2 FYNNEI. The CDR3 length is 13 residues. The CDR3 nucleotides are TGTGCCAGCAAGAACGAGAGAGGTGAAAAACTGTTTTTT. Translating it yields CASKNERGEKLFF. Using reference TRBV2 and TRBJ1-4 for the parts outside the CDR3, the full variable domain is EPEVTQTPSHQVTQMGQEVILRCVPISNHLYFYWYRQILGQKVEFLVSFYNNEISEKSEIFDDQFSVERPDGSNFTLKIRSTKLEDSAMYFCASKNERGEKLFFGSGTQLSVL.

The chain has TRBV7-9 and TRBJ2-1; no definite D call. Germline V gives CDR1 SEHNR, CDR2 FQNEAQ (reference sequence). The CDR3 spans 14 residues. V was trimmed by 4 bases and J by 7 bases, leaving 14 bases between them. The CDR3 reads CASSSRRRGNEQFF. DNA for the CDR3: TGTGCCAGCAGCTCCCGACGAAGAGGTAATGAGCAGTTCTTC.

This chain uses TRBV7-3 with TRBJ2-3; 7 bases match TRBD2. Germline lookup yields CDR1 SGHTA and CDR2 FQGTGA. The CDR3 runs 15 residues. J lost 2 bases, V lost 2 bases, and 4 bases had no gene match. CDR3 residues: CASSLEAGDTDTQYF. CDR3 in DNA: TGTGCCAGCAGCTTAGAGGCGGGGGACACAGATACGCAGTATTTT.

The chain couples TRBV5-8 to TRBJ2-7; D may be TRBD1 (6 bases). Trimming left V 9 bases short and J 3 bases short, with 7 bases between. CDR1 and CDR2 (germline): SGHTS, YDEGEE. This CDR3 comprises 10 residues. CDR3 sequence: CATGVYEQYF. DNA for the CDR3: TGTGCCACAGGGGTCTACGAGCAGTACTTC.

V is TRBV6-6 and J is TRBJ1-1; no definite D call. Germline CDR1 reads MNHNY; CDR2 reads SVGAGI (reference sequence). V lost 6 bases, J lost 1 base, and 12 bases lay in between. The CDR3 covers 14 residues. The CDR3 DNA reads as TGTGCCAGCAGCTTGGAGCGATCGAACACTGAAGCTTTCTTT. It codes for CASSLERSNTEAFF.

The genes are TRBV10-3 and TRBJ1-2, with 7 bases fitting TRBD1. The CDR3 spans 13 residues. Unmatched junction bases numbered 8, after V lost 5 bases and J lost 8 bases. Germline CDR1 ENHRY, CDR2 SYGVKD. The CDR3 loop reads CAISRTGDGGYTF. The CDR3 region has the DNA TGTGCCATCAGTCGAACAGGGGATGGAGGCTACACCTTC.

This chain connects TRBV5-4 to TRBJ2-3, with 7 nucleotides matching TRBD2. After removal of 0 bases from V and 6 bases from J, the junction contained 10 bases not matched to a gene. The CDR3 sequence is 16 residues long. The germline V gene has CDR1 SGHNT and CDR2 YYREEE (reference sequence). The CDR3: CASSLGGGTTGDTQYF. The CDR3 DNA reads TGTGCCAGCAGCTTGGGGGGCGGGACTACCGGGGATACGCAGTATTTT.

V and J are TRBV3-1 (or the pseudogene TRBV3-2) and TRBJ1-2; D remains unclear. The V end lost 4 bases, the J end lost 5 bases, and 17 bases lay between the germline ends. Germline CDR1 and CDR2: LGHDT and YNNKEL (reference sequence). The CDR3 consists of 15 residues. DNA of the CDR3: TGTGCCAGCAGCCGGCAACTGGGCGCGGGGTATGGCTACACCTTC. It specifies CASSRQLGAGYGYTF.

V gene TRBV27 combines with J gene TRBJ2-5; D might be TRBD1 (6 bases). Trimming stripped 6 bases from V and 7 bases from J, with 21 bases between. CDR3 length equals 15 residues. Germline V gene sequence: CDR1 MNHEY, CDR2 SMNVEV (reference sequence). The CDR3 region has the DNA TGTGCCAGCAGCCCGTTTGCAGGGGCCCTTTTGACCCAGTACTTC. Amino acid sequence: CASSPFAGALLTQYF.